The next 8 T cell receptor beta chains were all read from a single sample in a study of identical twins. MiXCR, applied by TCRdb to the 5' RACE reads, yields one record per CDR3 protein. The repertoire holds about 920,000 distinct CDR3 sequences, with 9% to 15% as singletons. The same sample was also used in a study of yellow fever vaccine responses in identical twins.

Sequencing used PBMCs. These TCRs come from a woman under 30 in good health.

There are many counts of this clonotype. V usage is TRBV27 and J usage is TRBJ1-5, with TRBD1 identical over 9 bases. This CDR3 region has 17 residues. The germline V gene has CDR1 MNHEY and CDR2 SMNVEV (reference sequence). V dropped 5 bases and J dropped 6; count of bases not matched to a gene: 14. This CDR3 is CASSPLRTGAIGQPQHF. CDR3 sequence (DNA): TGTGCCAGCAGTCCTCTTAGGACAGGGGCCATCGGTCAGCCCCAGCATTTT.

This clonotype appeared many times. This chain joins TRBV12-3 or TRBV12-4 and TRBJ2-3, with TRBD1 matching over 7 bases. The CDR3 totals 12 residues. V gave up 7 bases and J gave up 5 bases; unmatched junction bases: 3. Written as DNA, the CDR3 is TGTGCCAGCACCCCAGGGGGAGATACGCAGTATTTT. This translates into CASTPGGDTQYF.

This clonotype was seen ten or more times. The chain carries TRBV5-1 and TRBJ2-2; D is possibly TRBD2 (6 bases). The CDR3 covers 16 residues. CDR1 SGHRS and CDR2 YFSETQ come from the germline V gene. The germline V and J ends were trimmed by 3 bases and 1 base, with 13 bases remaining between them. CDR3 in DNA: TGCGCCAGCAGCTATAGCGGTGGACGGAACACCGGGGAGCTGTTTTTT. This gives the protein CASSYSGGRNTGELFF.

The chain combines TRBV5-1 with TRBJ2-4, with D possibly being TRBD2 (5 bases). CDR1 SGHRS and CDR2 YFSETQ come from the germline V gene. The CDR3 has 15 residues. Trimming took off 1 base at V and 4 bases at J, with 12 bases between the two ends. CDR3 residues: CASSLSQRVKNIQYF. The CDR3 DNA sequence: TGCGCCAGCAGCTTGTCACAGAGGGTAAAAAACATTCAGTACTTC.

The chain combines TRBV25-1 with TRBJ1-1; D is uncertain. Germline V gene lookup returns CDR1 MGHDK and CDR2 SYGVNS. V lost 7 bases and J lost 6, with 12 bases in between. The CDR3 totals 12 residues. The CDR3 coding sequence is TGTGCCAGCAACTGGGGTGGCTCTGAAGCTTTCTTT. Translating it yields CASNWGGSEAFF.

CDR3: CASSRRGGTSRGNEQFF. The CDR3 DNA is TGCGCCAGCAGCAGACGAGGCGGGACTAGTAGGGGGAATGAGCAGTTCTTC. This chain joins TRBV5-1 and TRBJ2-1; 8 positions match TRBD2. V was pared by 4 bases and J by 7 bases, with 16 bases of the junction left unmatched. The germline gives CDR1 SGHRS, CDR2 YFSETQ. This CDR3 is built from 17 residues.

This clonotype was recorded at least ten times. The chain has TRBV29-1 and TRBJ2-3; D ambiguous. This CDR3 comprises 12 residues. Looked up from germline, CDR1 is SQVTM and CDR2 is ANQGSEA. Trimming removed 8 bases at V and 2 bases at J, with 11 bases between. DNA for the CDR3: TGCAGCCAAGGACCAAACACAGATACGCAGTATTTT. This translates into CSQGPNTDTQYF.

In its sample, this clonotype was seen a few times. Given a far larger clone just one base away, this is likely a sequencing read error. The rearrangement joins TRBV6-5 to TRBJ2-2, with TRBD2 as a possible D gene (5 bases). The germline gives CDR1 MNHEY, CDR2 SVGAGI. V was shortened by 4 bases and J by 1 base, with 7 bases between the two germline ends. This CDR3 contains 14 residues. This CDR3 reads CASSFEGNTGELFF. Here the CDR3 DNA reads TGTGCCAGCAGTTTCGAGGGGAACACCGGGGAGCTGTTTTTT.